This entry lists 29 T cell receptor beta chains sequenced from one sample in a study of identical twins (dated by TCRdb to about 2016). The library relied on 5' RACE. Sequenced on an Illumina HiSeq 2000. TCRdb took the public reads, trimmed them with fastp at Q25, ran MiXCR for clone calling and kept in-frame beta chains. Rows are unified per CDR3 protein, each entry keeping the most common DNA and genes. This sample comprises about 720,000 distinct CDR3 sequences, approximately 9% of them detected only once. Jointly, the top ten make up around 0.95% of the sample. These data also featured in a second study, about yellow fever vaccine responses in identical twins.

Sequencing used PBMCs. The receptor source for this set is a young woman in good health.

The genes are TRBV7-2 and TRBJ2-1, with 11 bases that match TRBD1. V lost 6 bases to trimming and J lost 8 bases; unmatched junction nucleotides: 3. There are 13 residues in the CDR3. Per germline, CDR1 SGHTA and CDR2 FQGNSA. The CDR3 protein is CASRGQGGYEQFF. The DNA of the CDR3 is TGTGCCAGCAGGGGACAGGGGGGCTATGAGCAGTTCTTC.

The genes are TRBV20-1 and TRBJ2-5, with 10 bases lining up with TRBD2. V lost 0 bases to trimming and J lost 1 base; unmatched junction nucleotides: 2. The CDR3 extends over 15 amino acids. CDR1 and CDR2 from the germline V gene are DFQATT and SNEGSKA (reference sequence). CDR3 amino acids: CSARDLAGVQETQYF. The DNA of the CDR3 is TGCAGTGCTAGAGATCTAGCGGGGGTCCAAGAGACCCAGTACTTC.

The chain has TRBV4-1 and TRBJ1-2; TRBD1 might be the D (6 bases). Germline CDR1 is MGHRA and CDR2 is YSYEKL. The V end was cut by 4 bases, the J end by 3 bases, with 15 bases between. CDR3 length: 15 residues. The CDR3 coding sequence is TGCGCCAGCAGCCTCCCAACAGGGAGGGACTATGGCTACACCTTC. Protein: CASSLPTGRDYGYTF.

This clonotype was observed at least ten times. The rearrangement uses TRBV7-2 and TRBJ2-1, with 11 bases identical to TRBD2. Germline assignment: CDR1 SGHTA and CDR2 FQGNSA. Trimming at V came to 1 base and at J to 9 bases, leaving 5 bases not matched to a gene. CDR3 length: 15 residues. The CDR3 nucleotides read TGTGCCAGCAGCTTAGATACTAGCGGGAGCGGTGAGCAGTTCTTC. Encoded protein: CASSLDTSGSGEQFF. The entire variable domain, with the rest obtained from reference TRBV7-2 and TRBJ2-1, is as follows: GAGVSQSPSNKVTEKGKDVELRCDPISGHTALYWYRQSLGQGLEFLIYFQGNSAPDKSGLPSDRFSAERTGGSVSTLTIQRTQQEDSAVYLCASSLDTSGSGEQFFGPGTRLTVL.

This clonotype was recorded at least ten times. The chain has TRBV27 and TRBJ2-2, with 7 positions matching TRBD1. V dropped 8 bases and J dropped 3; count of bases not matched to a gene: 3. CDR1 and CDR2 (germline): MNHEY, SMNVEV (reference sequence). The CDR3 totals 13 residues. In DNA form, the CDR3 reads TGTGCCAGCCTCGACAGGGACACCGGGGAGCTGTTTTTT. Amino acids: CASLDRDTGELFF.

In DNA form, the CDR3 reads TGCGCCAGCACCACAGGCGGGACAGGCTACGAGCAGTACTTC. Protein product: CASTTGGTGYEQYF. The chain has TRBV5-1 and TRBJ2-7, with 8 nucleotides matching TRBD1. CDR3 length equals 14 residues. Germline V gives CDR1 SGHRS, CDR2 YFSETQ. After removal of 6 bases from V and 3 bases from J, the junction contained 8 bases not matched to a gene.

This clonotype was seen many times. Written as DNA, the CDR3 is TGCAGCGTTGAAGACCCTTGGACTAGCGGGAGCGATGAGCAGTTCTTC. Amino acids: CSVEDPWTSGSDEQFF. The chain joins TRBV29-1 to TRBJ2-1, with TRBD2 identical over 13 bases. The J segment lost 8 bases and the V segment lost 0 bases, leaving 7 bases of the junction unmatched. The germline V gene encodes CDR1 SQVTM and CDR2 ANQGSEA. This CDR3 region has 16 residues.

This chain connects TRBV15 to TRBJ1-1; 9 bases agree with TRBD1. CDR3 length: 16 amino acids. Germline values: CDR1 LNHNV, CDR2 YYDKDF (reference sequence). Losses at the gene ends were 3 bases for V and 11 bases for J; bases not matched to a gene: 16. CDR3 region: CATSSPWTGVGWHAFF. The CDR3 bases are TGTGCCACCAGCAGCCCTTGGACAGGGGTTGGTTGGCATGCTTTCTTT.

The CDR3 region is CASSFLLGNTEAFF. The CDR3 DNA reads TGTGCCAGCAGCTTTCTACTGGGGAACACTGAAGCTTTCTTT. The chain has TRBV7-9 and TRBJ1-1; D is undetermined. This CDR3 has 14 amino acids. Between the trimmed V and J ends, which lost 3 bases and 1 base, there was a span of 9 bases. CDR1 and CDR2 (germline): SEHNR, FQNEAQ (reference sequence).

This clonotype showed up many times. The chain couples TRBV29-1 to TRBJ1-3; possibly TRBD1 for D (5 bases). The CDR3 consists of 12 residues. The V end lost 7 bases, the J end lost 4 bases, and 11 bases lay between the germline ends. Germline values: CDR1 SQVTM, CDR2 ANQGSEA. The CDR3 DNA follows: TGCAGCGGACAGACACCAGGAAACACCATATATTTT. Protein product: CSGQTPGNTIYF.

This clonotype was recorded a few times. V usage is TRBV6-1 and J usage is TRBJ2-7; TRBD1 might be the D (6 bases). The CDR3 runs 15 residues. V was trimmed by 6 bases and J by 0 bases, leaving 15 bases between them. CDR1 is MNHNS, CDR2 SASEGT, per germline. CDR3 sequence reads: CASRGTTGSSYEQYF. The CDR3 DNA reads TGTGCCAGCAGGGGGACCACAGGGAGCTCCTACGAGCAGTACTTC.

This chain joins TRBV27 and TRBJ2-7, with D tentatively TRBD2 (6 bases). Between the trimmed V and J ends, which lost 5 bases and 0 bases, there was a span of 14 bases. The CDR3 contains 15 residues. The germline gives CDR1 MNHEY, CDR2 SMNVEV (reference sequence). The CDR3 coding sequence is TGTGCCAGCAGTAGCCCGGGGCGGGGCTCCTACGAGCAGTACTTC. Translating gives CASSSPGRGSYEQYF.

The chain is built from TRBV29-1 and TRBJ2-3; no clear D. Trimming pared 7 bases from V and 2 bases from J, leaving 10 bases between. The CDR3 consists of 12 residues. Germline V gives CDR1 SQVTM, CDR2 ANQGSEA. CDR3 protein: CSALTHTDTQYF. CDR3 coding DNA: TGCAGCGCCCTCACCCACACAGATACGCAGTATTTT.

V gene TRBV3-1 combines with J gene TRBJ1-1, with D tentatively TRBD1 (5 bases). The CDR3 has 12 amino acids. The V gene lost 3 bases and the J gene lost 11 bases, with 13 bases spanning the gap. Germline V lookup: CDR1 LGHDT, CDR2 YNNKEL (reference sequence). The CDR3 region is CASSHPAGGAFF. CDR3 DNA: TGTGCCAGCAGCCATCCAGCGGGGGGTGCTTTCTTT.

The V and J genes are TRBV18 and TRBJ2-5; the match to TRBD2 covers 11 bases. Per germline, CDR1 KGHSH and CDR2 LQKENI. V was clipped by 4 bases and J by 2 bases; unmatched bases: 9. CDR3 size: 17 residues. CDR3: CASSHLTSGTRQETQYF. The DNA of the CDR3 is TGTGCCAGCTCACACCTGACTAGCGGGACACGTCAAGAGACCCAGTACTTC.

The J gene is TRBJ2-3, the V gene TRBV12-3 or TRBV12-4; 8 nucleotides agree with TRBD1. Unmatched junction bases numbered 9, after V lost 7 bases and J lost 3 bases. The CDR3 runs to 15 residues. The CDR3 spells CASKSITGGTDTQYF. The CDR3 coding sequence is TGTGCCAGCAAATCTATAACAGGGGGAACAGATACGCAGTATTTT.

The CDR3, as DNA: TGCAGTGCTGACGGGACTAGCGGCAATGAGCAGTTCTTC. Translation gives CSADGTSGNEQFF. The chain combines TRBV20-1 with TRBJ2-1; TRBD2 agrees at 11 bases. The V and J ends lost 5 bases and 6 bases, in that order; junction bases with no gene match: 3. This CDR3 has 13 residues. CDR1 is DFQATT and CDR2 is SNEGSKA in the germline V gene (reference sequence).

This clonotype has a handful of counts. The J gene is TRBJ2-1, the V gene TRBV29-1, with 11 positions matching TRBD2. This CDR3 is built from 18 residues. The ends lost 1 base at V and 3 bases at J; junction bases unmatched: 11. CDR1 is SQVTM and CDR2 is ANQGSEA in the germline V gene. CDR3 DNA: TGCAGCGTTGAAGGGTTGATTAGCGGGAGGGCCATCTACAATGAGCAGTTCTTC. Its translation is CSVEGLISGRAIYNEQFF.

This clonotype was seen more than once but under ten times. V gene TRBV20-1 combines with J gene TRBJ2-3; TRBD1 or TRBD2 may be the D gene (5 bases each). This CDR3 spans 14 amino acids. The V gene lost 1 base and the J gene lost 1 base, with 9 bases spanning the gap. The germline CDR1 and CDR2 sequences are DFQATT and SNEGSKA (reference sequence). CDR3 nucleotides: TGCAGTGCTAGAGTTAGGGACGGCACAGATACGCAGTATTTT. Its translation: CSARVRDGTDTQYF.

The chain recombines TRBV7-9 with TRBJ2-4; D is possibly TRBD1 or TRBD2 (6 bases each). V was cut by 8 bases and J by 4 bases, with 15 bases left in between. CDR3 length: 14 amino acids. Germline lookup yields CDR1 SEHNR and CDR2 FQNEAQ (reference sequence). CDR3 in DNA: TGTGCCAGCGCCTTGGGGGGCCCTAAAAACATTCAGTACTTC. It codes for CASALGGPKNIQYF.

The V call is TRBV25-1, the J call TRBJ2-6, with 8 bases aligning to TRBD1. CDR1 and CDR2 from the germline V gene are MGHDK and SYGVNS. The junction had 4 bases not matched to a gene; V was cut back by 3 bases and J by 3 bases. The CDR3 spans 16 residues. This CDR3 is CASSEDRASGANVLTF. CDR3 nucleotide sequence: TGTGCCAGCAGTGAGGACAGGGCCAGTGGGGCCAACGTCCTGACTTTC.

The rearrangement joins TRBV6-4 to TRBJ2-5; D unresolved. The germline V gene encodes CDR1 MRHNA and CDR2 SNTAGT. The CDR3 runs to 15 residues. Trimming removed 1 base at V and 1 base at J, with 10 bases between. CDR3 protein: CASSDFATPQETQYF. The CDR3 DNA is TGTGCCAGCAGTGACTTCGCCACCCCCCAAGAGACCCAGTACTTC.

This clonotype has more than one count but fewer than ten. The rearrangement links TRBV20-1 to TRBJ1-2; D might be TRBD1 (5 bases). Germline V CDR1 and CDR2: DFQATT, SNEGSKA (reference sequence). This CDR3 comprises 16 residues. Trimming removed 0 bases at V and 5 bases at J, with 19 bases between. Written as DNA, the CDR3 is TGCAGTGCTAGAGATGGGTTCCAGGGTACCCTATATGGCTACACCTTC. Translation gives CSARDGFQGTLYGYTF.

This clonotype was counted a few times. J is TRBJ2-6 and V is TRBV6-2 or TRBV6-3; no definite D call. The germline V gene encodes CDR1 MNHEY and CDR2 SVGEGT. The CDR3 has 14 residues. Deletions cut 0 bases from V and 9 bases from J, with 9 bases between. CDR3 bases: TGTGCCAGCAGTTACTCACCCCTGGTCAACGTCCTGACTTTC. Amino acids: CASSYSPLVNVLTF.

This clonotype was seen a few times. The chain is built from TRBV5-1 and TRBJ2-7; TRBD1 aligns across 9 bases. The CDR3 is made up of 17 amino acids. V lost 0 bases, J lost 4 bases, and 11 bases stayed unmatched. The germline V gene has CDR1 SGHRS and CDR2 YFSETQ. The CDR3: CASSLGIGDRDVYEQYF. The CDR3 coding sequence is TGCGCCAGCAGCTTGGGTATAGGGGACAGGGACGTATACGAGCAGTACTTC.

This clonotype was observed at least ten times. The chain recombines TRBV20-1 with TRBJ2-2; D not certain. Germline V lookup: CDR1 DFQATT, CDR2 SNEGSKA (reference sequence). V lost 0 bases, J lost 7 bases, and 12 bases lay in between. This CDR3 spans 14 amino acids. The chain's CDR3 is CSARDKPALGELFF. CDR3 bases: TGCAGTGCTAGAGATAAACCCGCCCTCGGGGAGCTGTTTTTT.

The V gene is TRBV29-1, the J gene TRBJ2-1, with 7 bases matching TRBD1. The CDR3 has 12 residues. The ends lost 0 bases at V and 13 bases at J; junction bases unmatched: 6. CDR1 is SQVTM, CDR2 ANQGSEA, per germline. CDR3 coding DNA: TGCAGCGTTGAAGATGGAAACAGGGGACAGTTCTTC. This gives the protein CSVEDGNRGQFF.

In its sample, this clonotype was seen many times. The rearrangement uses TRBV12-3 or TRBV12-4 and TRBJ2-6, with TRBD1 identical over 8 bases. V was pared by 3 bases and J by 0 bases, with 16 bases of the junction left unmatched. This CDR3 has 21 residues. CDR3 DNA sequence: TGTGCCAGCAGTTTGATTTTCAGGGGACAGGCGAACCCCTCTGGGGCCAACGTCCTGACTTTC. As protein: CASSLIFRGQANPSGANVLTF.

This clonotype was recorded many times. This chain links TRBV7-6 with TRBJ1-4; 8 bases align to TRBD1. The CDR3 is 14 amino acids. The J segment lost 8 bases and the V segment lost 2 bases, leaving 4 bases of the junction unmatched. Germline lookup yields CDR1 SGHVS and CDR2 FNYEAQ. In nucleotides, the CDR3 is TGTGCCAGCAGCTTATCTGGGACAGGCGAAAAACTGTTTTTT. Protein product: CASSLSGTGEKLFF.